This paragraph covers one T cell receptor (beta chain) sequence. This may stem from a read error, because a much larger clone lies one nucleotide away. The data stem from a study of T cells in Graves' hyperthyroidism and ophthalmopathy. TCR beta CDR3 sequences were amplified from RNA transcripts. HTBI primers were used for first-round RT-PCR of the TCR CDR3. TCRdb re-called the multiplex PCR reads with MiXCR, one entry per CDR3 protein. The profile shows approximately 480,000 distinct CDR3 sequences, around 21% of them singletons. Source material: blood. The clonotype originates from a man aged 18 to 35 with Graves' hyperthyroidism.

The chain's CDR3 is CASSQERGETQYF. In nucleotides, the CDR3 is TGTGCCAGCAGCCAAGAGAGGGGGGAGACCCAGTACTTC. This chain joins TRBV4-2 and TRBJ2-5, with D maybe TRBD1 (6 bases). The CDR3 has 13 residues. The germline V and J ends were trimmed by 0 bases and 5 bases, with 7 bases remaining between them. Per the germline V gene, CDR1 is LGHNA and CDR2 is YNFKEQ.